Each of the 32 T cell receptor beta chains below was sequenced from the same sample in a study of graft-versus-host responses after intestinal transplantation. TCRdb's table, derived via immunoSEQ multiplex PCR, lists solely in-frame clones and lacks some. The sample consists of over 90,000 clones, roughly nine tenths of them appearing once. Their antigens are not known. The sample was unstimulated CD8+ T cells sorted from spleen or lymph node cells, taken before intestinal transplant. These receptors came from a human donor who received an intestinal transplant.

The chain recombines TRBV11-2 with TRBJ1-1; 7 nucleotides line up with TRBD1. Germline values: CDR1 SGHAT, CDR2 FQNNGV. The CDR3 is 17 residues long. The J segment lost 3 bases and the V segment lost 3 bases, leaving 13 bases of the junction unmatched. The CDR3 sequence: CASSLEEQGRGDTEAFF. The CDR3 DNA is TGTGCCAGCAGCTTGGAAGAACAGGGGCGGGGGGACACTGAAGCTTTCTTT.

The chain has TRBV7-6 and TRBJ2-2, with D tentatively TRBD2 (7 bases). The CDR3 length is 19 residues. The germline V gene encodes CDR1 SGHVS and CDR2 FNYEAQ. The germline V and J ends were trimmed by 5 bases and 0 bases, with 22 bases remaining between them. This CDR3 reads CASSPGVWGGPANTGELFF. CDR3 DNA sequence: TGTGCCAGCAGCCCCGGGGTGTGGGGGGGCCCCGCGAACACCGGGGAGCTGTTTTTT.

V usage is TRBV19 and J usage is TRBJ2-7; no firm D call. The CDR3 covers 15 residues. V lost 3 bases, J lost 0 bases, and 12 bases lay in between. The germline gives CDR1 LNHDA, CDR2 SQIVND (reference sequence). Here the CDR3 reads CASSIVPGASYEQYF. As DNA, the CDR3 is TGTGCCAGTAGTATCGTTCCGGGTGCCTCCTACGAGCAGTACTTC.

The genes are TRBV6-5 and TRBJ1-1; D remains unclear. This CDR3 has 16 amino acids. Germline CDR1 and CDR2: MNHEY and SVGAGI. V shed 0 bases and J shed 0 bases, with 11 bases lying between them. CDR3 residues: CASSYSLTEMNTEAFF. CDR3 nucleotide sequence: TGTGCCAGCAGTTACTCTCTCACAGAAATGAACACTGAAGCTTTCTTT.

This clone has a single count. The V call is TRBV18, the J call TRBJ1-4; D is perhaps TRBD1 (5 bases). The germline gives CDR1 KGHSH, CDR2 LQKENI. The CDR3 runs to 15 residues. The germline V and J ends were trimmed by 1 base and 7 bases, with 13 bases remaining between them. The CDR3 coding sequence is TGTGCCAGCTCACCACGTAGAAGGGGAACTGAAAAACTGTTTTTT. This codes for CASSPRRRGTEKLFF.

The CDR3 nucleotides are TGTGCCAGCAGTCCGAGGACTAGCGGGATATTCGAGCAGTACTTC. Protein product: CASSPRTSGIFEQYF. V is TRBV27 and J is TRBJ2-7; 12 bases line up with TRBD2. CDR1 MNHEY and CDR2 SMNVEV come from the germline V gene (reference sequence). With V trimmed by 5 bases and J by 6 bases, 8 bases remained unmatched. This CDR3 comprises 15 residues.

The genes are TRBV6-1 and TRBJ2-7; D possibly corresponds to TRBD1 (5 bases). The V and J ends lost 2 bases and 3 bases respectively, with 11 bases between them. This CDR3 has 14 residues. The V gene's germline CDR1 is MNHNS and CDR2 SASEGT. The CDR3 DNA reads TGTGCCAGCAGTGAATTAGGGGTAGGCTACGAGCAGTACTTC. Its protein product is CASSELGVGYEQYF.

The chain is built from TRBV7-6 and TRBJ1-1, with 9 bases aligning to TRBD1. This CDR3 has 14 amino acids. V lost 5 bases, J lost 4 bases, and 5 bases stayed unmatched. Germline-derived CDR1 and CDR2 are SGHVS and FNYEAQ. CDR3 DNA sequence: TGTGCCAGCAGCCCACAGGGGGCGGGCACTGAAGCTTTCTTT. Protein: CASSPQGAGTEAFF. The whole variable domain, filled in from reference TRBV7-6 and TRBJ1-1, reads GAGVSQSPRYKVTKRGQDVALRCDPISGHVSLYWYRQALGQGPEFLTYFNYEAQQDKSGLPNDRFSAERPEGSISTLTIQRTEQRDSAMYRCASSPQGAGTEAFFGQGTRLTVV.

The chain has TRBV4-1 and TRBJ1-1; D is perhaps TRBD1 (5 bases). The CDR3 extends over 16 amino acids. The V end was cut by 2 bases, the J end by 5 bases, with 18 bases between. Germline CDR1 reads MGHRA; CDR2 reads YSYEKL. CDR3: CASSQTRGGRITEAFF. CDR3 in DNA: TGCGCCAGCAGCCAAACCCGTGGGGGGAGGATTACTGAAGCTTTCTTT.

The chain has TRBV5-1 and TRBJ1-1; D is uncertain. The CDR3 totals 14 residues. In germline, CDR1 is SGHRS, CDR2 YFSETQ. V was pared by 4 bases and J by 4 bases, with 14 bases between. CDR3 DNA sequence: TGCGCCAGCAGCCCCATAGCGGATAGCACTGAAGCTTTCTTT. This encodes CASSPIADSTEAFF.

The rearrangement joins TRBV6-5 to TRBJ2-7; the match to TRBD1 covers 7 bases. V trimming: 5 bases; J trimming: 4 bases; junction bases outside the gene matches: 8. Germline values: CDR1 MNHEY, CDR2 SVGAGI. The CDR3 extends over 14 amino acids. CDR3 region: CASSVYGTAYEQYF. CDR3 nucleotide sequence: TGTGCCAGCAGTGTCTACGGGACAGCATACGAGCAGTACTTC.

This clone came up once. The chain employs TRBV7-9 and TRBJ1-1, with no clear D. The CDR3 contains 11 residues. The V gene's germline CDR1 is SEHNR and CDR2 FQNEAQ (reference sequence). Trimming shortened V by 3 bases and J by 5 bases, and 4 bases separated the two germline ends. In DNA, the CDR3 is TGTGCCAGCAGCTTCCGGACTGAAGCTTTCTTT. It encodes CASSFRTEAFF. Drawing the rest from reference TRBV7-9 and TRBJ1-1, the complete variable domain is DTGVSQNPRHKITKRGQNVTFRCDPISEHNRLYWYRQTLGQGPEFLTYFQNEAQLEKSRLLSDRFSAERPKGSFSTLEIQRTEQGDSAMYLCASSFRTEAFFGQGTRLTVV.

The V gene is TRBV7-2, the J gene TRBJ2-1; 9 bases line up with TRBD1. Trimming removed 5 bases from V and 4 bases from J; junction bases left unmatched: 9. This CDR3 is built from 16 residues. Germline CDR1 SGHTA, CDR2 FQGNSA. The CDR3 sequence is CASSPGTGILYNEQFF. In DNA form, the CDR3 reads TGTGCCAGCAGCCCCGGGACAGGGATTTTGTACAATGAGCAGTTCTTC.

The V gene is TRBV4-1, the J gene TRBJ2-2; perhaps TRBD2 as D (6 bases). V lost 0 bases, J lost 0 bases, and 11 bases lay in between. Germline V CDR1 and CDR2: MGHRA, YSYEKL. The CDR3 consists of 17 residues. The CDR3 DNA reads TGCGCCAGCAGCCAAGAGGGGGGTGGCGCGAACACCGGGGAGCTGTTTTTT. It encodes CASSQEGGGANTGELFF.

CDR3 protein: CASSLQGALGPTEAFF. CDR3 in DNA: TGTGCCAGCAGTCTACAGGGGGCGCTGGGGCCCACTGAAGCTTTCTTT. V gene TRBV27 combines with J gene TRBJ1-1; 9 bases map to TRBD1. Trimming removed 5 bases from V and 4 bases from J; junction bases left unmatched: 11. The length of the CDR3 is 16 residues. Per germline, CDR1 MNHEY and CDR2 SMNVEV (reference sequence).

The V and J genes are TRBV5-5 and TRBJ1-1; D is undetermined. The CDR3 covers 13 residues. The V end lost 10 bases, the J end lost 3 bases, and 16 bases lay between the germline ends. Germline values: CDR1 SGHKS, CDR2 YYEKEE (reference sequence). The CDR3 DNA follows: TGTGCCTCAGAGGGCCCTAGTTACACTGAAGCTTTCTTT. Translation: CASEGPSYTEAFF.

This clone was picked up one time. This chain links TRBV4-3 with TRBJ2-7; possibly TRBD1 for D (6 bases). CDR1 and CDR2 (germline): LGHNA, YSLEER. This CDR3 comprises 13 residues. The V end lost 4 bases, the J end lost 2 bases, and 9 bases lay between the germline ends. The CDR3 DNA follows: TGCGCCAGCAGCCGGTCAGGGGCCTACGAGCAGTACTTC. It specifies CASSRSGAYEQYF.

This clone showed up just once. V usage is TRBV27 and J usage is TRBJ2-7; tentatively, D is TRBD2 (5 bases). V lost 2 bases and J lost 5, with 7 bases in between. Germline V gene lookup returns CDR1 MNHEY and CDR2 SMNVEV (reference sequence). The CDR3 loop spans 12 amino acids. The CDR3 is CASSLLGDEQYF. Here the CDR3 DNA reads TGTGCCAGCAGTTTACTGGGAGACGAGCAGTACTTC.

The J gene is TRBJ2-1, the V gene TRBV6-5; 7 positions agree with TRBD2. Germline loops: CDR1 MNHEY, CDR2 SVGAGI. V shed 2 bases, J shed 2 bases, and the junction held 6 bases outside the gene matches. CDR3 length: 16 residues. CDR3 amino acids: CASSYNLAETYNEQFF. The CDR3 coding sequence is TGTGCCAGCAGTTACAATCTAGCGGAAACCTACAATGAGCAGTTCTTC.

This clone appeared a single time. This rearrangement joins TRBV4-1 to TRBJ1-5; TRBD1 might be the D (5 bases). CDR1 and CDR2 (germline): MGHRA, YSYEKL. This CDR3 is 15 amino acids long. The germline V and J ends were trimmed by 4 bases and 4 bases, with 14 bases remaining between them. This CDR3 reads CASSPLKGRNQPQHF. CDR3 nucleotide sequence: TGCGCCAGCAGCCCCCTTAAGGGGCGTAATCAGCCCCAGCATTTT.

The chain is built from TRBV4-3 and TRBJ2-7; 8 bases map to TRBD2. CDR1 and CDR2 from the germline V gene are LGHNA and YSLEER. V trimming: 1 base; J trimming: 4 bases; junction bases outside the gene matches: 6. CDR3 size: 15 residues. The CDR3 loop is CASSQGPAGEYEQYF. In DNA, the CDR3 is TGCGCCAGCAGCCAAGGCCCAGCGGGGGAGTACGAGCAGTACTTC.

This clone occurred once. The gene calls are TRBV6-1 and TRBJ1-2; D is unresolved. The CDR3 runs to 15 residues. Trimming cost V 0 bases and J 6 bases, with 14 bases left between them. Germline values: CDR1 MNHNS, CDR2 SASEGT. The CDR3 region is CASSEAVLGRNGYTF. For the CDR3, the DNA is TGTGCCAGCAGTGAAGCCGTCTTGGGGAGGAATGGCTACACCTTC.

This chain uses TRBV6-1 with TRBJ1-6; D remains unclear. Germline V gene lookup returns CDR1 MNHNS and CDR2 SASEGT. The CDR3 loop spans 14 amino acids. Trimming left V 6 bases short and J 1 base short, with 7 bases between. DNA for the CDR3: TGTGCCAGCAGCGGAGGATCCTATAATTCACCCCTCCACTTT. This gives the protein CASSGGSYNSPLHF.

This clone was seen a single time. This chain joins TRBV27 and TRBJ2-1, with D tentatively TRBD2 (6 bases). V gave up 0 bases and J gave up 7 bases, with 13 bases separating them. Germline V CDR1 and CDR2: MNHEY, SMNVEV (reference sequence). The CDR3 covers 15 residues. The DNA for the CDR3 is TGTGCCAGCAGTTTATCGATAACGGGGAGGAATGAGCAGTTCTTC. It is translated as CASSLSITGRNEQFF.

The J gene is TRBJ2-7, the V gene TRBV7-9; 9 bases are a match to TRBD2. Trimming took 3 bases from V and 5 from J; bases not matched to a gene: 2. Germline values: CDR1 SEHNR, CDR2 FQNEAQ (reference sequence). The CDR3 sequence is 13 residues long. The CDR3 loop reads CASSFLAGDEQYF. DNA of the CDR3: TGTGCCAGCAGCTTCTTAGCGGGAGACGAGCAGTACTTC.

This rearrangement joins TRBV4-3 to TRBJ2-3; 11 bases are a match to TRBD2. CDR1 is LGHNA, CDR2 YSLEER, per germline. J was trimmed by 0 bases and V by 0 bases; bases with no gene match: 11. CDR3 length equals 20 residues. The CDR3 loop is CASSQDNLLAGGASTDTQYF. CDR3 bases: TGCGCCAGCAGCCAAGATAATCTTCTAGCGGGGGGTGCTAGCACAGATACGCAGTATTTT.

The V and J genes are TRBV25-1 and TRBJ2-5; D remains ambiguous. CDR1 and CDR2 from the germline V gene are MGHDK and SYGVNS. The germline V and J ends were trimmed by 3 bases and 3 bases, with 14 bases remaining between them. The CDR3 is made up of 15 amino acids. For the CDR3, the DNA is TGTGCCAGCAGTGATACGGGTAGACGGGAAGAGACCCAGTACTTC. Translating it yields CASSDTGRREETQYF.

The J gene is TRBJ2-7, the V gene TRBV6-6; 9 bases are a match to TRBD1. Germline loops: CDR1 MNHNY, CDR2 SVGAGI (reference sequence). With 5 bases clipped from V and 4 bases from J, the junction kept 9 bases outside the gene matches. The length of the CDR3 is 15 residues. The DNA for the CDR3 is TGTGCCAGCAGTACGGGACAGGGACACAGTTACGAGCAGTACTTC. Encoded protein: CASSTGQGHSYEQYF.

The CDR3 spells CASRGQGYNEQFF. CDR3 nucleotide sequence: TGTGCCAGCAGGGGACAGGGTTACAATGAGCAGTTCTTC. The chain is built from TRBV27 and TRBJ2-1; TRBD1 matches 9 bases. CDR1 MNHEY and CDR2 SMNVEV come from the germline V gene (reference sequence). This CDR3 contains 13 residues. With V trimmed by 6 bases and J by 4 bases, 1 base remained unmatched.

The sample holds one count of this clone. V gene TRBV28 combines with J gene TRBJ2-7, with 8 positions matching TRBD1. This CDR3 is built from 16 residues. The V segment lost 4 bases and the J segment 5 bases; nucleotides outside the gene matches: 13. Germline V CDR1 and CDR2: MDHEN, SYDVKM. CDR3 coding DNA: TGTGCCAGCAGTTGGGATTTACAGGGGGTGGATGACGAGCAGTACTTC. Translated: CASSWDLQGVDDEQYF.

The chain employs TRBV7-6 and TRBJ2-1, with 7 bases aligning to TRBD2. This CDR3 has 18 residues. Germline V lookup: CDR1 SGHVS, CDR2 FNYEAQ. V was pared by 3 bases and J by 1 base, with 12 bases of the junction left unmatched. The CDR3 here is CASSLRGGRGGSYNEQFF. The CDR3 DNA reads TGTGCCAGCAGCTTGCGGGGCGGGAGAGGAGGGTCCTACAATGAGCAGTTCTTC.

The chain is built from TRBV22-1 and TRBJ1-2. TRBV22-1 is a listed pseudogene. The length of the CDR3 is 15 residues. This CDR3 reads CPGSARGDTNYGYTF. In nucleotides, the CDR3 is TGTCCTGGGAGCGCACGAGGAGATACTAACTATGGCTACACCTTC.